The 28 T cell receptor beta chains below all came from one sample that was sequenced in a study of blood T cell repertoires in COVID-19. Sequencing used immunoSEQ multiplex PCR; TCRdb keeps in-frame clones, though not all of them. This sample yields about 310,000 clones, of which nearly 90% are seen a single time; about 1% belongs to the top ten. Sequencing was performed on peripheral blood. The receptors shown here come from a middle-aged woman with COVID-19, enrolled during active disease.

About this clone itself: Additional DNA sequences in this sample encode the identical CDR3. The J gene is TRBJ1-2, the V gene TRBV4-3, with D perhaps matching TRBD1 (6 bases). This CDR3 is 14 amino acids long. Trimming cost V 0 bases and J 5 bases, with 10 bases left between them. From germline, CDR1 is LGHNA and CDR2 YSLEER. In nucleotides, the CDR3 is TGCGCCAGCAGCCAAGACTCCAGGGGATATGGCTACACCTTC. It encodes CASSQDSRGYGYTF.

CDR3 residues: CAWNPRRGTSPLHF. In DNA, the CDR3 is TGTGCCTGGAACCCCCGACGGGGAACTTCACCCCTCCACTTT. The chain recombines TRBV30 with TRBJ1-6; D is uncertain. The germline V gene encodes CDR1 GTSNPN and CDR2 SVGIG (reference sequence). V lost 4 bases and J lost 9, with 16 bases in between. CDR3 length: 14 residues.

V usage is TRBV7-9 and J usage is TRBJ1-3, with TRBD1 as a possible D gene (5 bases). Per the germline V gene, CDR1 is SEHNR and CDR2 is FQNEAQ (reference sequence). V lost 11 bases, J lost 4 bases, and 12 bases lay in between. The CDR3 spans 12 residues. The DNA of the CDR3 is TGTGCCTCCTCTAGGGGCGGAAACACCATATATTTT. Amino acids: CASSRGGNTIYF.

The V call is TRBV28, the J call TRBJ1-2; D possibly corresponds to TRBD1 (5 bases). V was pared by 3 bases and J by 7 bases, with 9 bases between. Germline CDR1 and CDR2: MDHEN and SYDVKM. This CDR3 is 12 amino acids long. The CDR3 coding sequence is TGTGCCAGCAGTTTCCAGGGTGTTGGCTACACCTTC. Residues: CASSFQGVGYTF.

This chain links TRBV21-1 with TRBJ1-2; the table's TRBD1 call for D was not verified on the DNA. TRBV21-1 is noted as a pseudogene. The CDR3 runs 18 residues. The CDR3 nucleotides read TGTGCCAGCAAAAAAGGGGCAGGGCCTTTTATTCGGGTATATGGCTACACCTTC. Protein: CASKKGAGPFIRVYGYTF.

The gene calls are TRBV19 and TRBJ1-3, with 7 bases identical to TRBD1. The V gene's germline CDR1 is LNHDA and CDR2 SQIVND (reference sequence). After removal of 1 base from V and 7 bases from J, the junction contained 4 bases not matched to a gene. The length of the CDR3 is 14 residues. DNA for the CDR3: TGTGCCAGTAGTATAGCAGGGGGAAGCAACACCATATATTTT. It is translated as CASSIAGGSNTIYF.

The V call is TRBV18, the J call TRBJ1-2; the D gene is possibly TRBD1 (5 bases). Deletions cut 2 bases from V and 2 bases from J, with 9 bases between. Germline V CDR1 and CDR2: KGHSH, LQKENI. This CDR3 has 14 amino acids. CDR3 region: CASSPFAGNYGYTF. Written as DNA, the CDR3 is TGTGCCAGCTCACCATTTGCAGGGAACTATGGCTACACCTTC.

This clone was recorded many times. V gene TRBV6-4 combines with J gene TRBJ2-2, with a possible D match to TRBD1 (5 bases). This CDR3 comprises 14 residues. Per the germline V gene, CDR1 is MRHNA and CDR2 is SNTAGT. V was pared by 2 bases and J by 1 base, with 5 bases between. CDR3 loop: CASSDGQNTGELFF. In DNA form, the CDR3 reads TGTGCCAGCAGTGACGGACAGAACACCGGGGAGCTGTTTTTT.

The J gene is TRBJ2-7, the V gene TRBV7-2; 13 bases map to TRBD2. Germline assignment: CDR1 SGHTA and CDR2 FQGNSA. This CDR3 has 15 residues. The V segment lost 4 bases and the J segment 2 bases; nucleotides outside the gene matches: 2. The CDR3 DNA follows: TGTGCCAGCAGCTCGGGGACTAGCGGGACCTACGAGCAGTACTTC. Translating gives CASSSGTSGTYEQYF.

The chain has TRBV5-8 and TRBJ2-3; TRBD1 agrees at 8 bases. Germline CDR1 and CDR2: SGHTS and YDEGEE. This CDR3 has 15 amino acids. J gave up 4 bases and V 0 bases, and 4 bases lay outside the gene matches. The CDR3 loop is CASSLGWTGSDTQYF. CDR3 coding DNA: TGTGCCAGCAGCTTGGGTTGGACAGGGTCAGATACGCAGTATTTT.

The rearrangement uses TRBV5-4 and TRBJ1-5; 8 bases agree with TRBD1. Germline trimming cut 4 bases from V and 1 base from J; bases unmatched to any gene: 4. The CDR3 runs 15 residues. Germline CDR1 SGHNT, CDR2 YYREEE (reference sequence). CDR3: CASSTGGASNQPQHF. The CDR3 DNA reads TGTGCCAGCAGCACAGGGGGTGCCAGCAATCAGCCCCAGCATTTT.

The chain carries TRBV7-2 and TRBJ1-3; no clear D gene. The germline gives CDR1 SGHTA, CDR2 FQGNSA. The CDR3 extends over 16 amino acids. V lost 0 bases, J lost 2 bases, and 11 bases lay in between. CDR3 DNA sequence: TGTGCCAGCAGCTTAGCCTCGGCGGGTCCTGGAAACACCATATATTTT. Protein: CASSLASAGPGNTIYF.

This chain links TRBV5-4 with TRBJ2-3; the match to TRBD2 covers 10 bases. The CDR3 runs 18 residues. Germline CDR1 and CDR2: SGHNT and YYREEE (reference sequence). The J segment lost 3 bases and the V segment lost 4 bases, leaving 14 bases of the junction unmatched. The CDR3 loop reads CASSPPRVASGSTDTQYF. The CDR3, as DNA: TGTGCCAGCAGCCCCCCTCGAGTTGCTAGCGGGAGTACAGATACGCAGTATTTT. Based on the CDR3 plus reference TRBV5-4 and TRBJ2-3, the full variable domain is ETGVTQSPTHLIKTRGQQVTLRCSSQSGHNTVSWYQQALGQGPQFIFQYYREEENGRGNFPPRFSGLQFPNYSSELNVNALELDDSALYLCASSPPRVASGSTDTQYFGPGTRLTVL.

V gene TRBV28 combines with J gene TRBJ1-2; D gene ambiguous. Germline V gene sequence: CDR1 MDHEN, CDR2 SYDVKM. CDR3 length: 12 residues. V was pared by 2 bases and J by 7 bases, with 8 bases between. In DNA, the CDR3 is TGTGCCAGCAGTTTAGTCCCCGGTGGCTACACCTTC. Amino acid sequence: CASSLVPGGYTF.

The genes are TRBV4-3 and TRBJ1-1; 9 bases line up with TRBD1. This CDR3 contains 15 residues. J gave up 2 bases and V 2 bases, and 3 bases lay outside the gene matches. Germline-derived CDR1 and CDR2 are LGHNA and YSLEER. CDR3 loop: CASSQYRGPNTEAFF. The DNA of the CDR3 is TGCGCCAGCAGCCAATACAGGGGGCCCAACACTGAAGCTTTCTTT.

V and J are TRBV6-2 or TRBV6-3 and TRBJ1-6; 9 nucleotides match TRBD1. Germline CDR1 MNHEY, CDR2 SVGEGT. The CDR3 loop spans 15 amino acids. The V segment lost 5 bases and the J segment 10 bases; nucleotides outside the gene matches: 9. CDR3 DNA: TGTGCCAGCAGTGGATCGACAGGGGGTTGGTCACCCCTCCACTTT. It encodes CASSGSTGGWSPLHF.

In its sample, this clone was seen once. The chain recombines TRBV10-3 with TRBJ2-2; 10 bases are shared with TRBD2. This CDR3 comprises 15 residues. Germline lookup yields CDR1 ENHRY and CDR2 SYGVKD. V lost 0 bases and J lost 7; bases outside the gene matches: 2. The chain's CDR3 is CAISESRTSGGELFF. The CDR3 region has the DNA TGTGCCATCAGTGAGTCGAGGACTAGCGGCGGGGAGCTGTTTTTT.

The V and J genes are TRBV5-1 and TRBJ2-1; 9 nucleotides agree with TRBD2. CDR1 and CDR2 from the germline V gene are SGHRS and YFSETQ. The CDR3 spans 16 residues. The V segment lost 1 base and the J segment 6 bases; nucleotides outside the gene matches: 8. The DNA for the CDR3 is TGCGCCAGCAGCTTGCAAGCTAGCGGGACTGTCAATGAGCAGTTCTTC. Translation gives CASSLQASGTVNEQFF.

This clone has only one observation. This chain connects TRBV6-5 to TRBJ2-7; D possibly corresponds to TRBD1 (6 bases). This CDR3 is built from 13 residues. The V gene's germline CDR1 is MNHEY and CDR2 SVGAGI. V lost 7 bases and J 2 bases, leaving 12 bases between the germline ends. The CDR3 nucleotides are TGTGCCAGCAAGTTGGGACAAGCCTACGAGCAGTACTTC. It translates to CASKLGQAYEQYF.

The CDR3 DNA reads TGTGCCTGGAACAGAGGGCAGGGGGTAACCTATAATTCACCCCTCCACTTT. This codes for CAWNRGQGVTYNSPLHF. The V and J genes are TRBV30 and TRBJ1-6; TRBD1 matches at 7 bases. This CDR3 region has 17 residues. Germline V gives CDR1 GTSNPN, CDR2 SVGIG (reference sequence). V was clipped by 4 bases and J by 2 bases; unmatched bases: 11.

This chain links TRBV27 with TRBJ2-7, with 8 bases fitting TRBD1. The CDR3 extends over 13 amino acids. Germline CDR1 is MNHEY and CDR2 is SMNVEV (reference sequence). The ends lost 6 bases at V and 6 bases at J; junction bases unmatched: 7. In DNA form, the CDR3 reads TGTGCCAGCAGGATTCAGGGGGCCGGCGAGCAGTACTTC. Residues: CASRIQGAGEQYF.

For the CDR3, the DNA is TGTGCCACCAGTGATTCTGGTAGGAACACTGAAGCTTTCTTT. Its protein product is CATSDSGRNTEAFF. The rearrangement joins TRBV24-1 to TRBJ1-1; D is unclear. V was cut by 2 bases and J by 1 base, with 7 bases left in between. Germline values: CDR1 KGHDR, CDR2 SFDVKD. There are 14 residues in the CDR3.

This clone turned up a few times. J is TRBJ1-1 and V is TRBV7-8; 11 bases are shared with TRBD1. Germline V gives CDR1 SGHVS, CDR2 FQNEAQ. Trimming took 5 bases from V and 4 from J; bases not matched to a gene: 6. The CDR3 totals 15 residues. The CDR3 nucleotides are TGTGCCAGCAGCCCATTCGGGACAGGGGGCACTGAAGCTTTCTTT. Protein sequence: CASSPFGTGGTEAFF. The whole variable domain, remainder taken from reference TRBV7-8 and TRBJ1-1, is GAGVSQSPRYKVAKRGQDVALRCDPISGHVSLFWYQQALGQGPEFLTYFQNEAQLDKSGLPSDRFFAERPEGSVSTLKIQRTQQEDSAVYLCASSPFGTGGTEAFFGQGTRLTVV.

This clone was recorded only once. The V call is TRBV9, the J call TRBJ2-1, with 7 bases fitting TRBD2. This CDR3 contains 16 residues. CDR1 and CDR2 from the germline V gene are SGDLS and YYNGEE. V shed 0 bases, J shed 4 bases, and the junction held 7 bases outside the gene matches. This CDR3 is CASSVAPSGVYNEQFF. CDR3 in DNA: TGTGCCAGCAGCGTAGCACCTAGCGGAGTATACAATGAGCAGTTCTTC.

V gene TRBV12-5 combines with J gene TRBJ1-6; TRBD1 agrees at 7 bases. Germline lookup yields CDR1 LGHNT and CDR2 FRNRAP. J gave up 7 bases and V 5 bases, and 8 bases lay outside the gene matches. CDR3 length: 15 residues. The CDR3 here is CASGPPGQLNSPLHF. CDR3 DNA: TGTGCTAGTGGTCCCCCGGGACAGTTGAATTCACCCCTCCACTTT.

This chain connects TRBV19 to TRBJ1-3, with D possibly being TRBD1 (5 bases). The V end lost 3 bases, the J end lost 2 bases, and 8 bases lay between the germline ends. Per germline, CDR1 LNHDA and CDR2 SQIVND (reference sequence). The CDR3 consists of 14 residues. CDR3 coding DNA: TGTGCCAGTAGTATGGGGGGTCCTGGAAACACCATATATTTT. It yields the protein CASSMGGPGNTIYF.

The chain is built from TRBV27 and TRBJ2-2; 7 nucleotides align to TRBD1. CDR3 size: 15 residues. Germline trimming cut 5 bases from V and 4 bases from J; bases unmatched to any gene: 7. Germline V gene data show CDR1 as MNHEY and CDR2 as SMNVEV (reference sequence). The CDR3 sequence is CASSPMTGTTGELFF. For the CDR3, the DNA is TGTGCCAGCAGTCCAATGACAGGGACCACCGGGGAGCTGTTTTTT.

This chain links TRBV7-2 with TRBJ1-1; D not resolved. V gave up 5 bases and J gave up 6 bases, with 13 bases separating them. CDR3 length: 13 residues. Germline-derived CDR1 and CDR2 are SGHTA and FQGNSA. CDR3 sequence (DNA): TGTGCCAGCAGCCCCCGTCGACTTTCTGAAGCTTTCTTT. This sequence encodes CASSPRRLSEAFF.